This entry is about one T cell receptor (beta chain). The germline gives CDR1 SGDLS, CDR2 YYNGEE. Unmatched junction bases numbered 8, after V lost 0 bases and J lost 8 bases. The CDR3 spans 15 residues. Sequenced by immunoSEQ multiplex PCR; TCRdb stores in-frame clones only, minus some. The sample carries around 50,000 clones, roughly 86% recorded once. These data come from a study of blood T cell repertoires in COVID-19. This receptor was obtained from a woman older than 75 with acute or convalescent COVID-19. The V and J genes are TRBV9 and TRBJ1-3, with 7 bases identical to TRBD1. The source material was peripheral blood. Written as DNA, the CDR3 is TGTGCCAGCAGCGTAGCCCCAGGGGGGTTGGACACCATATATTTT. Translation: CASSVAPGGLDTIYF.